This T cell receptor (beta chain) was identified in a study of lymphopenia after photon versus proton radiotherapy. This clone qualifies as medium-sized (0.01 to 0.1%). The CDR3 runs to 14 residues. V gave up 5 bases and J gave up 6 bases, with 13 bases separating them. Germline-derived CDR1 and CDR2 are SGHTA and FQGTGA. Clones were sequenced by immunoSEQ multiplex PCR, and TCRdb holds only the in-frame ones, with some missing. The sample lists 75,000 to 95,000 clones; 83% were seen once. Material: peripheral blood, obtained from a patient treated with proton-based radiotherapy. The chain employs TRBV7-3 and TRBJ2-2; D perhaps matches TRBD2 (6 bases). The clonotype comes from a man aged 55 to 69 with pancreatic cancer. CDR3 DNA sequence: TGTGCCAGCAGCACGGGAGAGGCGGCCGGGGAGCTGTTTTTT. This translates into CASSTGEAAGELFF.